Listed below are T cell receptor beta chains from one sample, sequenced in a study of patients and donors after allogeneic stem cell transplantation. Using its own MiXCR run on the RT-PCR reads, TCRdb lists one record per CDR3 protein. This sample has tens of thousands of distinct CDR3 sequences, with around 40% found just once. The source material was blood, either unsorted or a sorted T cell fraction (not recorded which). The source of these receptors is a human donor who was either an allogeneic HSCT recipient or a stem cell or donor lymphocyte infusion donor (not recorded which). It is not recorded whose cells these are; they may come from a transplant donor. The conserved cysteine and the conserved F or W are not part of the CDR3 here.

v_call cdr3_aa
TRBV5-1 ASSLGPGVIMNTEAF
TRBV27 ASSHYPHESSYNEQF
TRBV29-1 SVDLVGKGPFGYT
TRBV4-2 ASSQEGYVYEQY
TRBV27 ASSLGASRGRNEQY
TRBV6-2/TRBV6-3 ASSYSTSGRANSGNEQF
TRBV7-2 ASSLILGVNTEAF
TRBV6-2/TRBV6-3 ASSEGGFSGELF
TRBV7-8 ASSFRTVNTGELF
TRBV20-1 SARDPQGRDTEAF
TRBV5-4 ASSPGLRNEKLF
TRBV4-2 ASSQGGAEETQY
TRBV7-7 ASSSTSGGETQY
TRBV11-2 ASSLDLGSTDTQY
TRBV5-1 ASSLTQSSYNEQF
TRBV20-1 SAREKCRWDTQY
TRBV7-8 ASSLGQGGYT
TRBV10-3 ASRDRVAADTQY
TRBV12-3/TRBV12-4 ASSFRLAGYT
TRBV9 ASSVGLGTLNYGYT
TRBV25-1 ASSEPGPSLVF
TRBV20-1 SARVTHTIGQNYGYT
TRBV10-3 AILRGRGLHYGYT
TRBV20-1 SARGRPSGNTEAF
TRBV19 ASRSGGGTEAF
TRBV5-1 ASTSGAVYEQY
TRBV6-5 ASSHDRLHSPLH